The 8 T cell receptor beta chains presented below share a single source sample, sequenced in a study of cytomegalovirus exposure and HLA in healthy donors. Primers: 60 Vbeta forward and 13 Jbeta reverse. Profiling relied on immunoSEQ multiplex PCR, and the TCRdb table lists in-frame clones only, not all of them. The sample has about 140,000 clones, 82% seen once; the top ten hold more than 9.5%. The specimen sequenced was PBMCs. The receptors come from a woman aged 60-75 years in good health and CMV-seropositive.

The V and J genes are TRBV28 and TRBJ1-4; 7 nucleotides agree with TRBD1. The J segment lost 7 bases and the V segment lost 2 bases, leaving 4 bases of the junction unmatched. This CDR3 has 14 residues. Germline V gene lookup returns CDR1 MDHEN and CDR2 SYDVKM. The CDR3 is CASSLTGAGEKLFF. The DNA for the CDR3 is TGTGCCAGCAGTTTAACAGGGGCGGGTGAAAAACTGTTTTTT.

The genes are TRBV28 and TRBJ2-7; no clear D. Germline CDR1 MDHEN, CDR2 SYDVKM. CDR3 length: 9 residues. V was trimmed by 9 bases and J by 4 bases, leaving 4 bases between them. This CDR3 reads CAREYEQYF. CDR3 bases: TGTGCCAGGGAGTACGAGCAGTACTTC.

The chain links TRBV7-9 to TRBJ2-7, with D possibly matching TRBD1 (6 bases). Germline values: CDR1 SEHNR, CDR2 FQNEAQ (reference sequence). V lost 5 bases and J 3 bases, leaving 17 bases between the germline ends. The CDR3 is made up of 15 amino acids. CDR3 region: CASSRDVQGFYEQYF. The CDR3 region has the DNA TGTGCCAGCAGCCGCGATGTCCAGGGGTTCTACGAGCAGTACTTC.

The V call is TRBV2, the J call TRBJ1-1; the match to TRBD1 covers 7 bases. This CDR3 region has 15 residues. Germline CDR1 is SNHLY and CDR2 is FYNNEI. V lost 5 bases and J lost 5; bases outside the gene matches: 11. The CDR3 sequence is CASSLTTGLGTEAFF. The CDR3 coding sequence is TGTGCCAGCAGTTTAACGACAGGGTTGGGGACTGAAGCTTTCTTT.

J is TRBJ2-1 and V is TRBV2, with TRBD2 matching 9 bases. This CDR3 has 15 residues. V shed 4 bases and J 15 bases; nucleotides not matched to a gene: 16. CDR1 SNHLY and CDR2 FYNNEI come from the germline V gene. Written as DNA, the CDR3 is TGTGCCAGCAGTGGCAGTAGCGGGAGATACACCGGGGGGTTCTTC. Encoded protein: CASSGSSGRYTGGFF. Full variable domain (remainder filled in from reference TRBV2 and TRBJ2-1): EPEVTQTPSHQVTQMGQEVILRCVPISNHLYFYWYRQILGQKVEFLVSFYNNEISEKSEIFDDQFSVERPDGSNFTLKIRSTKLEDSAMYFCASSGSSGRYTGGFFGPGTRLTVL.

V and J are TRBV6-5 and TRBJ2-7, with 11 nucleotides matching TRBD1. Germline V CDR1 and CDR2: MNHEY, SVGAGI. The CDR3 runs 14 residues. The V segment lost 2 bases and the J segment 4 bases; nucleotides outside the gene matches: 1. This CDR3 is CASSYGQGAYEQYF. CDR3 DNA: TGTGCCAGCAGTTACGGACAGGGGGCTTACGAGCAGTACTTC.

The V call is TRBV30, the J call TRBJ1-3; D might be TRBD1 (6 bases). CDR1 GTSNPN and CDR2 SVGIG come from the germline V gene (reference sequence). This CDR3 region has 16 residues. V gave up 2 bases and J gave up 0 bases, with 14 bases separating them. CDR3 nucleotides: TGTGCCTGGAGTATCGACAGGTCGAGCTCTGGAAACACCATATATTTT. It translates to CAWSIDRSSSGNTIYF.

This chain connects TRBV9 to TRBJ1-1; the D gene is possibly TRBD1 (6 bases). The CDR3 covers 14 residues. CDR1 is SGDLS, CDR2 YYNGEE, per germline. V gave up 1 base and J gave up 2 bases, with 9 bases separating them. The CDR3 DNA reads as TGTGCCAGCAGCGTAATGACAGGAAACACTGAAGCTTTCTTT. This gives the protein CASSVMTGNTEAFF.